Listed below are T cell receptor beta chains from one sample, sequenced in a study of radiotherapy plus CTLA-4 blockade in lung cancer. Profiling relied on immunoSEQ multiplex PCR, and the TCRdb table lists in-frame clones only, not all of them. The table shows more than 65,000 clones, with 83% occurring only once. Material: peripheral blood, obtained from a patient treated with radiotherapy plus ipilimumab. The receptors shown here come from a human donor with non-small cell lung cancer who had stable disease on radiotherapy plus ipilimumab. CDR3s include the opening cysteine and the closing phenylalanine or tryptophan. The D gene is left open where the match is weak. Expanded clones get a size class; other rows say once, few or many, or leave the size out.

D gene,J gene,clone size,V gene,CDR3 protein,CDR3 DNA
NA,TRBJ1-4,NA,TRBV6-6,CASSYYRVGDEKLFF,TGTGCCAGCAGTTATTACAGGGTGGGGGATGAAAAACTGTTTTTT
TRBD2,TRBJ2-1,once,TRBV19,CASSISTSGVGVQFF,TGTGCCAGTAGTATCTCAACTAGCGGGGTAGGGGTGCAGTTCTTC
NA,TRBJ2-4,NA,TRBV18,CASSPPAGSGAKNIQYF,TGTGCCAGCTCACCACCGGCCGGGTCTGGGGCCAAAAACATTCAGTACTTC
NA,TRBJ2-1,NA,TRBV7-2,CASSLVGTSYNEQFF,TGTGCCAGCAGCTTAGTTGGTACTTCGTACAATGAGCAGTTCTTC
TRBD1,TRBJ2-7,NA,TRBV6-5,CASSTGTGYYEQYF,TGTGCCAGCAGTACCGGGACAGGGTACTACGAGCAGTACTTC
NA,TRBJ1-1,NA,TRBV12-5,CASGLGNTEAFF,TGTGCTAGTGGTTTGGGAAACACTGAAGCTTTCTTT
NA,TRBJ2-3,NA,TRBV5-1,CASSLEYSTDTQYF,TGCGCCAGCAGCTTGGAGTACAGCACAGATACGCAGTATTTT
TRBD1,TRBJ1-2,NA,TRBV10-3,CAISPPGGDYGYTF,TGTGCCATCAGTCCTCCAGGGGGAGATTATGGCTACACCTTC
TRBD2,TRBJ2-3,NA,TRBV6-4,CASSEGSGGSTDTQYF,TGTGCCAGCAGTGAAGGTAGCGGGGGTAGCACAGATACGCAGTATTTT
NA,TRBJ1-5,NA,TRBV7-9,CASSLDGRPTQPQHF,TGTGCCAGCAGCTTAGATGGGAGACCCACCCAGCCCCAGCATTTT
NA,TRBJ2-7,NA,TRBV7-9,CASSLSGSAYEQYF,TGTGCCAGCAGCTTGTCAGGTTCCGCATACGAGCAGTACTTC
NA,TRBJ2-5,NA,TRBV15,CATSRDRAAGETQYF,TGTGCCACCAGCAGAGATCGGGCCGCGGGAGAGACCCAGTACTTC
NA,TRBJ2-7,few,TRBV6-5,CASSYGDTMTYEQYF,TGTGCCAGCAGTTACGGGGACACGATGACCTACGAGCAGTACTTC
NA,TRBJ1-1,NA,TRBV6-5,CASSFLGAGLTTEAFF,TGTGCCAGCAGTTTCTTAGGAGCGGGCCTGACCACTGAAGCTTTCTTT
NA,TRBJ1-4,NA,TRBV2,CASSKREDGEKLFF,TGTGCCAGCAGTAAAAGGGAGGACGGCGAAAAACTGTTTTTT
NA,TRBJ2-3,NA,TRBV10-3,CAISNPPSAQTDTQYF,TGTGCCATCAGCAACCCTCCTAGCGCCCAGACAGATACGCAGTATTTT
NA,TRBJ2-7,NA,TRBV6-1,CASSELGDEQYF,TGTGCCAGCAGCGAACTCGGTGACGAGCAGTACTTC
NA,TRBJ1-1,NA,TRBV11-3,CASSSDNTEAFF,TGTGCCAGCAGCTCGGATAACACTGAAGCTTTCTTT
NA,TRBJ1-1,few,TRBV9,CASSVGGTRTEAFF,TGTGCCAGCAGCGTAGGAGGGACTCGAACTGAAGCTTTCTTT
NA,TRBJ2-3,NA,TRBV5-1,CASSFRGTGTDTQYF,TGCGCCAGCAGCTTCAGGGGTACCGGCACAGATACGCAGTATTTT